This T cell receptor beta chain was retrieved from a study of shared clonotypes between healthy human individuals. Naive CD8 cells lacked CD45RO and underwent positive selection for CCR7, leaving out terminally differentiated effector memory CD45RA+ cells. Study-level findings and limits: With a handful of donors compared, approximately 5% of naive CD4 clonotypes were shared. Against clonotypes common to all four donors, non-shared ones had lower generation probabilities.

On this clone: The target antigen is unknown.

The data were produced by immunoSEQ multiplex PCR, yet TCRdb's version contains in-frame clones alone and is incomplete. The sample gives under 2,000,000 clones, over 85% of which show up once; 1.2% is in the top ten. V was clipped by 5 bases and J by 4 bases; unmatched bases: 5. Germline CDR1 and CDR2: MNHEY and SVGAGI. This CDR3 region has 15 residues. The rearrangement links TRBV6-5 to TRBJ2-1, with 10 bases identical to TRBD1. The sequenced sample consisted of naive CD8+ T cells sorted from blood. This clonotype was sampled from a man aged 18-30 years in good health. The CDR3 protein is CASSRGTGAYNEQFF. The CDR3 DNA is TGTGCCAGCAGTCGAGGGACAGGGGCTTACAATGAGCAGTTCTTC.